This entry lists 8 T cell receptor beta chains sequenced from one sample in a study of blood T cell repertoires in COVID-19. Measured with immunoSEQ multiplex PCR; TCRdb has only the in-frame clones, and not every one. The table shows approximately 120,000 clones, with approximately 90% occurring only once. Sequencing was performed on peripheral blood. The receptors derive from a middle-aged man with COVID-19, enrolled during active disease.

In this sample, this clone turned up a few times. V usage is TRBV7-9 and J usage is TRBJ2-5, with 9 bases identical to TRBD2. J was trimmed by 5 bases and V by 2 bases; bases with no gene match: 15. Germline CDR1 reads SEHNR; CDR2 reads FQNEAQ (reference sequence). The CDR3 extends over 18 amino acids. In DNA, the CDR3 is TGTGCCAGCAGCTTAAGGGGGCGAGGAGCGGGAGGTGGCGAGACCCAGTACTTC. It codes for CASSLRGRGAGGGETQYF.

The chain has TRBV19 and TRBJ2-1; 9 bases are a match to TRBD1. The CDR3 loop spans 15 amino acids. The V gene's germline CDR1 is LNHDA and CDR2 SQIVND (reference sequence). The V segment lost 10 bases and the J segment 4 bases; nucleotides outside the gene matches: 11. This chain's CDR3 is CATTTSGTGYNEQFF. CDR3 sequence (DNA): TGTGCCACCACAACTTCCGGGACAGGGTACAATGAGCAGTTCTTC.

The chain couples TRBV6-5 to TRBJ2-4; maybe TRBD2 (6 bases). Trimming cost V 7 bases and J 6 bases, with 13 bases left between them. Germline CDR1 is MNHEY and CDR2 is SVGAGI. The CDR3 runs 13 residues. CDR3 nucleotide sequence: TGTGCCAGCACCCGCCTCGGGGGAAACATTCAGTACTTC. It specifies CASTRLGGNIQYF.

CDR3 bases: TGTGCCACCAGTGACCGCGCCGACAGGGGTCCAGATACGCAGTATTTT. Translating gives CATSDRADRGPDTQYF. V gene TRBV24-1 combines with J gene TRBJ2-3; 8 positions agree with TRBD1. The trim removed 4 bases at V and 4 bases at J, leaving 9 bases unmatched. The CDR3 is 16 residues long. In germline, CDR1 is KGHDR, CDR2 SFDVKD.

This clone was observed once. The chain joins TRBV7-9 to TRBJ2-3; 7 nucleotides match TRBD1. Germline V gene lookup returns CDR1 SEHNR and CDR2 FQNEAQ (reference sequence). Unmatched junction bases numbered 4, after V lost 5 bases and J lost 5 bases. The CDR3 length is 13 residues. The CDR3 bases are TGTGCCAGCAGCGGGCGACAGGGAGATACGCAGTATTTT. As protein: CASSGRQGDTQYF.

The chain combines TRBV6-2 or TRBV6-3 with TRBJ1-4; 7 bases map to TRBD1. Germline V lookup: CDR1 MNHEY, CDR2 SVGEGT. Trimming removed 0 bases from V and 2 bases from J; junction bases left unmatched: 6. The CDR3 sequence is 17 residues long. CDR3 DNA: TGTGCCAGCAGTTACTCGAACAGGGGATCTACTAATGAAAAACTGTTTTTT. It codes for CASSYSNRGSTNEKLFF.

This chain joins TRBV10-3 and TRBJ2-1; 10 nucleotides match TRBD2. Germline V gene sequence: CDR1 ENHRY, CDR2 SYGVKD. The CDR3 sequence is 14 residues long. V lost 10 bases, J lost 1 base, and 4 bases stayed unmatched. Here the CDR3 reads CATGSGRSYNEQFF. The CDR3 coding sequence is TGTGCCACCGGTAGCGGGAGGTCCTACAATGAGCAGTTCTTC.

This clone was seen once. CDR3 nucleotide sequence: TGCGCCAGCAGCCACGGGACAGGGGGGACCGGGGAGCTGTTTTTT. Translated, it gives CASSHGTGGTGELFF. The chain recombines TRBV5-1 with TRBJ2-2, with 11 bases aligning to TRBD1. CDR1 and CDR2 from the germline V gene are SGHRS and YFSETQ. V was pared by 4 bases and J by 5 bases, with 4 bases of the junction left unmatched. CDR3 length: 15 amino acids.